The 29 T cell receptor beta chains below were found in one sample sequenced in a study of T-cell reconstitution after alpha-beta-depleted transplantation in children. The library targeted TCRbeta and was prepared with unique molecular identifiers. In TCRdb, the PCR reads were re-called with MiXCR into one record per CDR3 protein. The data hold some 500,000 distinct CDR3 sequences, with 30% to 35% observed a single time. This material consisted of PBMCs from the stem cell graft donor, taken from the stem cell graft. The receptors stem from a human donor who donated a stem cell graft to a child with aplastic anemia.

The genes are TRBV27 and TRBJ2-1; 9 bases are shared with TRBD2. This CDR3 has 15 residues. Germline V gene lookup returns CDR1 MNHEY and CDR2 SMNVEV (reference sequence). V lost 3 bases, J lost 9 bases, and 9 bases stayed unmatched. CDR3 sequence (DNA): TGTGCCAGCAGTTTCCTAGCGGGAATCGGTGGTGAGCAGTTCTTC. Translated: CASSFLAGIGGEQFF.

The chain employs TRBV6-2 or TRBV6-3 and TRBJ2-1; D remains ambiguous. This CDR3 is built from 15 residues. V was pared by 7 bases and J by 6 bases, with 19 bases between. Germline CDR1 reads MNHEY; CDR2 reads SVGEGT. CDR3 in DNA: TGTGCCAGCACCCTGGGATTCTCAGGATCCAATGAGCAGTTCTTC. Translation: CASTLGFSGSNEQFF.

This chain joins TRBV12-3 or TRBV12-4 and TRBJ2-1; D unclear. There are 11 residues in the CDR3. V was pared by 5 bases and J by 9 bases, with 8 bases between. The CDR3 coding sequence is TGTGCCAGCAGTCCCCTGCGTGAGCAGTTCTTC. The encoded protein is CASSPLREQFF.

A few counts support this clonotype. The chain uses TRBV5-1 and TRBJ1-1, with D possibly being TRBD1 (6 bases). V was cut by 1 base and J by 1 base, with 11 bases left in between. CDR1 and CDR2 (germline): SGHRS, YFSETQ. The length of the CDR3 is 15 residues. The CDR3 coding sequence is TGCGCCAGCAGCTTGCCGGGACAACCGAACACTGAAGCTTTCTTT. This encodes CASSLPGQPNTEAFF. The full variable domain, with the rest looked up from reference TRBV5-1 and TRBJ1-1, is KAGVTQTPRYLIKTRGQQVTLSCSPISGHRSVSWYQQTPGQGLQFLFEYFSETQRNKGNFPGRFSGRQFSNSRSEMNVSTLELGDSALYLCASSLPGQPNTEAFFGQGTRLTVV.

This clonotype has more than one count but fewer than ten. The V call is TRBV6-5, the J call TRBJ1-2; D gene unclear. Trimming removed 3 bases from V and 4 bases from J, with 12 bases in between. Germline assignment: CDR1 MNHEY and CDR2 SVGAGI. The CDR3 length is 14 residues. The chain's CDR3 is CASSYGNGIYGYTF. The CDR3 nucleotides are TGTGCCAGCAGTTATGGAAACGGAATCTATGGCTACACCTTC.

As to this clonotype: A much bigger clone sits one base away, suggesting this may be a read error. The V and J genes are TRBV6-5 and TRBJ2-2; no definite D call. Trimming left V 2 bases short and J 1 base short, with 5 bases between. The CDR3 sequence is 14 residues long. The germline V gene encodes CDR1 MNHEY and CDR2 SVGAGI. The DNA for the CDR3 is TGTGCCAGCAGTTACGGTCGGAACACCGGGGAGCTGTTTTTT. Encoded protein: CASSYGRNTGELFF.

The CDR3 here is CSVGPGGDQPQHF. CDR3 DNA sequence: TGCAGCGTCGGACCCGGGGGGGATCAGCCCCAGCATTTT. This chain connects TRBV29-1 to TRBJ1-5, with a weak D call TRBD1 (5 bases). In germline, CDR1 is SQVTM, CDR2 ANQGSEA. This CDR3 contains 13 residues. V lost 6 bases, J lost 5 bases, and 14 bases lay in between.

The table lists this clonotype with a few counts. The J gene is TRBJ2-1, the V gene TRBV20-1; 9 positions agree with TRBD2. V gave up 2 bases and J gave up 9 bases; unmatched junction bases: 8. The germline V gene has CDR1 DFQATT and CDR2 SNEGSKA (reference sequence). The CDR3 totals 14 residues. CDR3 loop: CSARSGSGRSEQFF. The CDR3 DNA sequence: TGCAGTGCTAGAAGCGGTAGCGGGAGATCTGAGCAGTTCTTC.

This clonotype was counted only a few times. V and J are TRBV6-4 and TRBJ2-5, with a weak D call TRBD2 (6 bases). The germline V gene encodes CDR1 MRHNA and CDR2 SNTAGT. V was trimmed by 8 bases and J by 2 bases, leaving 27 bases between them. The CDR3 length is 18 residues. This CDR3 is CASEREAVRDVEQETQYF. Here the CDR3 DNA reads TGTGCCAGCGAGCGAGAGGCGGTGCGGGATGTTGAACAAGAGACCCAGTACTTC.

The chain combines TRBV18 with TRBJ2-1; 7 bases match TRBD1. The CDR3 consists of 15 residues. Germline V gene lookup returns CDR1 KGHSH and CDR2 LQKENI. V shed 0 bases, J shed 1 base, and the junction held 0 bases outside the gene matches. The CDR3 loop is CASSPPTGSYNEQFF. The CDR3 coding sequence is TGTGCCAGCTCACCACCGACAGGGTCCTACAATGAGCAGTTCTTC.

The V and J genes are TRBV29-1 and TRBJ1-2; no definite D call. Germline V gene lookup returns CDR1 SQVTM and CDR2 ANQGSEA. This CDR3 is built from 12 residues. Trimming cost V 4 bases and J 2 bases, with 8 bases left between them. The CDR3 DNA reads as TGCAGCGTTGCGGGCCGGAACTATGGCTACACCTTC. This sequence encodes CSVAGRNYGYTF.

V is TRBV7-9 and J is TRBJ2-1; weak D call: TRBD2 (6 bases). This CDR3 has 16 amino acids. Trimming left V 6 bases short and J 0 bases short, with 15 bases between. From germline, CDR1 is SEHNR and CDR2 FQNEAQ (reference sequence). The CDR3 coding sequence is TGTGCCAGCAGACCAATTAGCGGCAGCTCCTACAATGAGCAGTTCTTC. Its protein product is CASRPISGSSYNEQFF.

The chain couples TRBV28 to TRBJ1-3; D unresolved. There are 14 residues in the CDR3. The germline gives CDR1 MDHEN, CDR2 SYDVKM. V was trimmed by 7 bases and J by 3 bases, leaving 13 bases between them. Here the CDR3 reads CASTPWSGGNTIYF. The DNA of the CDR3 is TGTGCCAGCACCCCCTGGTCGGGTGGAAACACCATATATTTT.

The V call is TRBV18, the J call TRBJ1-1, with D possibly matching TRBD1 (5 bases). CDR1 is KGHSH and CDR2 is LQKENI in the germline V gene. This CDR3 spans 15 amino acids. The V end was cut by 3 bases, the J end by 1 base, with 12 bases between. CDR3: CASSPSIGANTEAFF. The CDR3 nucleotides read TGTGCCAGCTCACCCTCGATTGGGGCGAACACTGAAGCTTTCTTT.

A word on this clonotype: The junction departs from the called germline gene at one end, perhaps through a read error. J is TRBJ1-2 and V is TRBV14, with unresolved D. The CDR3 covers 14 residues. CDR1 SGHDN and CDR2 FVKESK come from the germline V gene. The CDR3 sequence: CASSQVGDNYGDTF. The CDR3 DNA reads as TGTGCCAGCAGCCAAGTCGGGGATAACTATGGCGACACCTTC. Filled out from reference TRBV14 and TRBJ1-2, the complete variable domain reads EAGVTQFPSHSVIEKGQTVTLRCDPISGHDNLYWYRRVMGKEIKFLLHFVKESKQDESGMPNNRFLAERTGGTYSTLKVQPAELEDSGVYFCASSQVGDNYGDTFGSGTRLTVV.

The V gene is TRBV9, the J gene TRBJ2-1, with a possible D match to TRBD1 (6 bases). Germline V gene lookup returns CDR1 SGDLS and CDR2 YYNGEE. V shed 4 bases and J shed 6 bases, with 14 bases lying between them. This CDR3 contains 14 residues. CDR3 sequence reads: CASSTRDKGNEQFF. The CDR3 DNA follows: TGTGCCAGCAGCACCCGGGACAAGGGCAATGAGCAGTTCTTC. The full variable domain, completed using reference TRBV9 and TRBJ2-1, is DSGVTQTPKHLITATGQRVTLRCSPRSGDLSVYWYQQSLDQGLQFLIQYYNGEERAKGNILERFSAQQFPDLHSELNLSSLELGDSALYFCASSTRDKGNEQFFGPGTRLTVL.

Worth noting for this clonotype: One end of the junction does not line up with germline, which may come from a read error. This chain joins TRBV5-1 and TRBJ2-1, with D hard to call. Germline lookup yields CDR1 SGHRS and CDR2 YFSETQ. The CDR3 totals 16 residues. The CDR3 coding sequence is TGCGCCAGCAGCTTGGAATGGGATGTTTCCTCCAATGAGCAGTTCTTC. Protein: CASSLEWDVSSNEQFF.

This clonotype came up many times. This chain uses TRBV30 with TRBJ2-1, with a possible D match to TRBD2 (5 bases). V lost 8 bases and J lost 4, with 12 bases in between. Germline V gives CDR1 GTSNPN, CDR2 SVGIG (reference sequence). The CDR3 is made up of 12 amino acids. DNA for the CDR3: TGTGCCGGTGGGAGTCCATACAATGAGCAGTTCTTC. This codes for CAGGSPYNEQFF.

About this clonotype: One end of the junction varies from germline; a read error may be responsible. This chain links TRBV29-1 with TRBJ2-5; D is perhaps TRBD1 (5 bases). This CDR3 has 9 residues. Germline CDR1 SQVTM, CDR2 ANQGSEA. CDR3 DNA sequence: TGCAGCGTTCCAGGGATTGGGAACTTC. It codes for CSVPGIGNF.

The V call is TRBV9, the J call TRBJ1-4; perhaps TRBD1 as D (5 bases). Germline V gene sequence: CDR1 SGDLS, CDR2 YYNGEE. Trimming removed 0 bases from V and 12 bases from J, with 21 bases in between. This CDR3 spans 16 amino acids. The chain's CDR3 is CASSVEVRAGLGELFF. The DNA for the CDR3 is TGTGCCAGCAGCGTAGAAGTGCGGGCAGGCCTGGGGGAACTGTTTTTT.

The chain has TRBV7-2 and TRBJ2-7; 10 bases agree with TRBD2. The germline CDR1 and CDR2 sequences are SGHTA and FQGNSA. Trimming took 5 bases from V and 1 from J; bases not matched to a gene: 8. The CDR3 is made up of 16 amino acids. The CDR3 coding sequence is TGTGCCAGCAGCACCGTCGGAGCGGGAGGGTCCTACGAGCAGTACTTC. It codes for CASSTVGAGGSYEQYF.

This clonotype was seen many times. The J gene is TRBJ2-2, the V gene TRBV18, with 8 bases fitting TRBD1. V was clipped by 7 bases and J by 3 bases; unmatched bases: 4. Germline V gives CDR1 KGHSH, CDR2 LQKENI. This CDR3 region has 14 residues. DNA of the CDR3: TGTGCCAGCTTGGGACAGGATCACACCGGGGAGCTGTTTTTT. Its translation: CASLGQDHTGELFF.

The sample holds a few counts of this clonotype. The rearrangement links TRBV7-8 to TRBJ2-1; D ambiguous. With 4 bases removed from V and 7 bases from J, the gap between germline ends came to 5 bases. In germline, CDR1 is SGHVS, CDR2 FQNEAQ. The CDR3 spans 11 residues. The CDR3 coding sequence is TGTGCCAGCAGCTCATGGAATGAGCAGTTCTTC. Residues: CASSSWNEQFF. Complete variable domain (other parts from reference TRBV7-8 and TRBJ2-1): GAGVSQSPRYKVAKRGQDVALRCDPISGHVSLFWYQQALGQGPEFLTYFQNEAQLDKSGLPSDRFFAERPEGSVSTLKIQRTQQEDSAVYLCASSSWNEQFFGPGTRLTVL.

CDR3 loop: CASSSRQDFTDTQYF. For the CDR3, the DNA is TGTGCCAGCAGCTCCCGACAAGACTTCACAGATACGCAGTATTTT. This chain joins TRBV7-9 and TRBJ2-3; D gene unclear. Germline-derived CDR1 and CDR2 are SEHNR and FQNEAQ (reference sequence). CDR3 length: 15 residues. Trimming removed 4 bases at V and 2 bases at J, with 13 bases between.

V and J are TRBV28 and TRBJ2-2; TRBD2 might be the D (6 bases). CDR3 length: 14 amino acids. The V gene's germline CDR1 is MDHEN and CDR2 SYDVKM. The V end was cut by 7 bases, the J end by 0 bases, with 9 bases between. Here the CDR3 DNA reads TGTGCCAGCAAGGGAGGCTCGAACACCGGGGAGCTGTTTTTT. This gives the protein CASKGGSNTGELFF.

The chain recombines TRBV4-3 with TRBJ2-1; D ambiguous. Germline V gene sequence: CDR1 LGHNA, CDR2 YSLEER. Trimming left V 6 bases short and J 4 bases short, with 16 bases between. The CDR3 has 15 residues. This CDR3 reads CASSPSLGVYNEQFF. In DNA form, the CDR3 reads TGCGCCAGCAGTCCAAGCTTAGGCGTGTACAATGAGCAGTTCTTC.

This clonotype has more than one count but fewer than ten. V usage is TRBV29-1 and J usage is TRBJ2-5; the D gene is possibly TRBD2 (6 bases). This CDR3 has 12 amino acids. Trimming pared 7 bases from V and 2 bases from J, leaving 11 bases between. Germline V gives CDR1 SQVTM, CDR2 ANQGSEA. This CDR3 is CSGLGGQETQYF. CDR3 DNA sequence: TGCAGCGGCCTGGGGGGTCAAGAGACCCAGTACTTC.

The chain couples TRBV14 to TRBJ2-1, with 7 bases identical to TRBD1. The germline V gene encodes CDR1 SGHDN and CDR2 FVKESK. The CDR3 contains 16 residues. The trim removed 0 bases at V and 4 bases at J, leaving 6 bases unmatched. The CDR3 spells CASSQDLGTVYNEQFF. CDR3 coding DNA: TGTGCCAGCAGCCAAGATTTAGGGACAGTGTACAATGAGCAGTTCTTC.

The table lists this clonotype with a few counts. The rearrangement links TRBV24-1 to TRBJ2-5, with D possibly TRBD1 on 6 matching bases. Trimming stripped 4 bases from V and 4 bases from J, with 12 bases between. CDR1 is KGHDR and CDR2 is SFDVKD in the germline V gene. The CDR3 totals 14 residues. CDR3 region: CATSDPQGAETQYF. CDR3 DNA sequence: TGTGCCACCAGTGACCCACAGGGAGCAGAGACCCAGTACTTC.